These 24 T cell receptor beta chains originate from one sample sequenced in a study of control samples from healthy donors and cancer patients. This table comes from immunoSEQ multiplex PCR, and its TCRdb copy is limited to in-frame clones, with some not included. This sample yields more than 100,000 clones, of which 75% to 95% are seen a single time; roughly 9.4% belongs to the top ten. Sequencing was done on a sample of blood. Receptor source: a young man in good health.

J is TRBJ2-7 and V is TRBV5-1; 8 bases fit TRBD1. The length of the CDR3 is 14 residues. Losses at the gene ends were 4 bases for V and 2 bases for J; bases not matched to a gene: 5. Germline V gives CDR1 SGHRS, CDR2 YFSETQ. CDR3 DNA sequence: TGCGCCAGCAGCAGCAAGGACAGGGCCTACGAGCAGTACTTC. Its translation: CASSSKDRAYEQYF. The variable domain in full, completed from reference TRBV5-1 and TRBJ2-7, reads KAGVTQTPRYLIKTRGQQVTLSCSPISGHRSVSWYQQTPGQGLQFLFEYFSETQRNKGNFPGRFSGRQFSNSRSEMNVSTLELGDSALYLCASSSKDRAYEQYFGPGTRLTVT.

Here the CDR3 reads CASSLEAENTEAFF. The CDR3 nucleotides are TGCGCCAGCAGCTTGGAGGCGGAGAACACTGAAGCTTTCTTT. The rearrangement joins TRBV5-1 to TRBJ1-1; the D is unclear. Germline CDR1 and CDR2: SGHRS and YFSETQ. The CDR3 has 14 residues. V shed 0 bases and J shed 1 base, with 7 bases lying between them.

This rearrangement joins TRBV7-9 to TRBJ2-6, with D uncertain. Trimming cost V 8 bases and J 4 bases, with 9 bases left between them. The CDR3 spans 13 residues. Germline-derived CDR1 and CDR2 are SEHNR and FQNEAQ (reference sequence). CDR3 sequence (DNA): TGTGCCAGCGGCCAGGCAGGGGCCAACGTCCTGACTTTC. It encodes CASGQAGANVLTF.

The chain employs TRBV9 and TRBJ1-2; 8 bases line up with TRBD1. J gave up 7 bases and V 5 bases, and 10 bases lay outside the gene matches. Germline CDR1 and CDR2: SGDLS and YYNGEE. CDR3 length equals 14 residues. The CDR3 loop reads CASSQDGRGLGYTF. CDR3 nucleotide sequence: TGTGCCAGCAGTCAAGACGGCAGGGGGCTTGGCTACACCTTC.

This chain links TRBV30 with TRBJ2-1; 15 bases agree with TRBD2. Unmatched junction bases numbered 10, after V lost 3 bases and J lost 4 bases. The germline CDR1 and CDR2 sequences are GTSNPN and SVGIG (reference sequence). The CDR3 length is 18 residues. CDR3 DNA: TGTGCCTGGAGCTCGCTGGGACTAGCGGGGGGCTCGTACAATGAGCAGTTCTTC. It yields the protein CAWSSLGLAGGSYNEQFF. The full variable domain, rest sourced from reference TRBV30 and TRBJ2-1, is SQTIHQWPATLVQPVGSPLSLECTVEGTSNPNLYWYRQAAGRGLQLLFYSVGIGQISSEVPQNLSASRPQDRQFILSSKKLLLSDSGFYLCAWSSLGLAGGSYNEQFFGPGTRLTVL.

This chain connects TRBV6-5 to TRBJ2-3, with 11 bases identical to TRBD2. The ends lost 9 bases at V and 4 bases at J; junction bases unmatched: 3. CDR3 length equals 13 residues. The germline V gene encodes CDR1 MNHEY and CDR2 SVGAGI. The CDR3 DNA sequence: TGTGCCAGTAAGACTAGCGGGGCAGATACGCAGTATTTT. It translates to CASKTSGADTQYF.

The chain uses TRBV5-4 and TRBJ1-6; 9 bases are shared with TRBD1. CDR1 and CDR2 (germline): SGHNT, YYREEE (reference sequence). J was trimmed by 9 bases and V by 3 bases; bases with no gene match: 10. CDR3 length: 16 residues. The CDR3 here is CASSSAGTGYSSPLHF. CDR3 nucleotides: TGTGCCAGCAGCTCGGCCGGGACAGGGTACAGTTCACCCCTCCACTTT.

This chain connects TRBV27 to TRBJ2-5; no clear D gene. Germline V gene lookup returns CDR1 MNHEY and CDR2 SMNVEV (reference sequence). This CDR3 has 12 amino acids. V gave up 8 bases and J gave up 2 bases, with 9 bases separating them. The CDR3 sequence is CASGFYQETQYF. CDR3 sequence (DNA): TGTGCCAGCGGGTTTTATCAAGAGACCCAGTACTTC.

J is TRBJ2-1 and V is TRBV6-5, with TRBD2 matching 10 bases. The length of the CDR3 is 14 residues. Germline assignment: CDR1 MNHEY and CDR2 SVGAGI. V was clipped by 0 bases and J by 13 bases; unmatched bases: 6. Here the CDR3 DNA reads TGTGCCAGCAGTTACTCGACACTAGCGGGGTACCAGTTCTTC. Translating it yields CASSYSTLAGYQFF.

This chain joins TRBV6-6 and TRBJ1-6, with no clear D. Trimming took 6 bases from V and 6 from J, leaving 12 bases between them. This CDR3 spans 14 amino acids. Germline values: CDR1 MNHNY, CDR2 SVGAGI (reference sequence). The DNA for the CDR3 is TGTGCCAGCAGACATAGGAATTCTAATTCACCCCTCCACTTT. Translated, it gives CASRHRNSNSPLHF.

About this clone itself: An end of the junction does not agree with germline; a read error may underlie this. The V call is TRBV10-2, the J call TRBJ1-6, with D possibly TRBD1 on 5 matching bases. The CDR3 has 16 residues. Germline V gene lookup returns CDR1 WSHSY and CDR2 SAAADI. CDR3 sequence: CATSWQPGPDNSPLHF. The CDR3 DNA follows: TGCGCCACCAGTTGGCAGCCGGGGCCAGATAATTCACCCCTCCACTTT.

This clone came up a few times. This chain uses TRBV20-1 with TRBJ1-1, with D unresolved. The germline V and J ends were trimmed by 3 bases and 0 bases, with 5 bases remaining between them. Germline-derived CDR1 and CDR2 are DFQATT and SNEGSKA (reference sequence). CDR3 length equals 12 residues. The CDR3 spells CSASPLNTEAFF. CDR3 coding DNA: TGCAGTGCTAGTCCGCTGAACACTGAAGCTTTCTTT.

This clone came up once. CDR3 nucleotides: TGCGCCAGCAGCTTTACAGGGAACACCGGGGAGCTGTTTTTT. Translating it yields CASSFTGNTGELFF. The chain employs TRBV5-1 and TRBJ2-2; D possibly corresponds to TRBD1 (5 bases). The CDR3 contains 14 residues. Germline assignment: CDR1 SGHRS and CDR2 YFSETQ. V was pared by 2 bases and J by 1 base, with 6 bases between.

The gene calls are TRBV7-3 and TRBJ2-3, with D maybe TRBD1 (6 bases). Germline CDR1 and CDR2: SGHTA and FQGTGA. V dropped 2 bases and J dropped 1 base, with 19 bases sitting between them. The CDR3 length is 18 residues. CDR3 in DNA: TGTGCCAGCAGCTTAGTTGGATCCGGGGACACACGCACAGATACGCAGTATTTT. Its protein is CASSLVGSGDTRTDTQYF.

The chain carries TRBV9 and TRBJ1-1; D not resolved. V was pared by 5 bases and J by 0 bases, with 11 bases between. Germline V gene sequence: CDR1 SGDLS, CDR2 YYNGEE. The CDR3 has 14 amino acids. CDR3 amino acids: CASRAGSLNTEAFF. In DNA, the CDR3 is TGTGCCAGCAGGGCGGGCAGTCTGAACACTGAAGCTTTCTTT.

The rearrangement links TRBV2 to TRBJ1-5; the D gene is possibly TRBD1 (5 bases). The CDR3 covers 15 residues. Trimming took off 7 bases at V and 1 base at J, with 14 bases between the two ends. Germline V gene lookup returns CDR1 SNHLY and CDR2 FYNNEI. CDR3 sequence reads: CASTRGGGSNQPQHF. In DNA, the CDR3 is TGTGCCAGCACCCGGGGTGGGGGGAGCAATCAGCCCCAGCATTTT.

The chain recombines TRBV16 with TRBJ2-3; 11 bases agree with TRBD2. This CDR3 has 17 residues. Germline V gene data show CDR1 as KGHSY and CDR2 as FQNENV. The trim removed 3 bases at V and 0 bases at J, leaving 5 bases unmatched. Here the CDR3 reads CASSHPTSGGSTDTQYF. The CDR3 region has the DNA TGTGCCAGCAGCCACCCCACTAGCGGGGGAAGCACAGATACGCAGTATTTT.

CDR3 amino acids: CASSFGLAGGRLQETQYF. The CDR3 region has the DNA TGTGCCAGCAGCTTCGGACTAGCGGGGGGCAGACTCCAAGAGACCCAGTACTTC. The chain employs TRBV5-4 and TRBJ2-5; 14 bases line up with TRBD2. Germline V gene lookup returns CDR1 SGHNT and CDR2 YYREEE (reference sequence). Trimming cost V 2 bases and J 1 base; bases outside gene matches: 7. This CDR3 is built from 18 residues. The full variable domain, rest sourced from reference TRBV5-4 and TRBJ2-5, is ETGVTQSPTHLIKTRGQQVTLRCSSQSGHNTVSWYQQALGQGPQFIFQYYREEENGRGNFPPRFSGLQFPNYSSELNVNALELDDSALYLCASSFGLAGGRLQETQYFGPGTRLLVL.

Only one count was recorded for this clone. DNA of the CDR3: TGTGCCAGCAGCTTAGCTGGGGCAGGGAGAGAGACCCAGTACTTC. Amino acids: CASSLAGAGRETQYF. The chain couples TRBV7-9 to TRBJ2-5; D may match TRBD1 or TRBD2 (5 bases each). CDR3 length equals 15 residues. Germline values: CDR1 SEHNR, CDR2 FQNEAQ (reference sequence). V was cut by 0 bases and J by 4 bases, with 12 bases left in between.

The chain has TRBV11-2 and TRBJ1-3, with TRBD1 matching over 7 bases. The CDR3 has 16 amino acids. CDR1 is SGHAT, CDR2 FQNNGV, per germline. V was pared by 2 bases and J by 4 bases, with 8 bases of the junction left unmatched. The CDR3 sequence: CASSLITQGGGNTIYF. The CDR3 nucleotides read TGTGCCAGCAGCTTAATTACCCAGGGGGGCGGAAACACCATATATTTT. The full variable domain, rest sourced from reference TRBV11-2 and TRBJ1-3, is EAGVAQSPRYKIIEKRQSVAFWCNPISGHATLYWYQQILGQGPKLLIQFQNNGVVDDSQLPKDRFSAERLKGVDSTLKIQPAKLEDSAVYLCASSLITQGGGNTIYFGEGSWLTVV.

The chain couples TRBV2 to TRBJ2-3; TRBD2 aligns across 8 bases. V lost 6 bases, J lost 5 bases, and 13 bases stayed unmatched. The CDR3 consists of 16 residues. CDR1 SNHLY and CDR2 FYNNEI come from the germline V gene. The CDR3 protein is CASRQIAGTSRDTQYF. The CDR3 region has the DNA TGTGCCAGCAGGCAGATAGCGGGGACCTCAAGAGATACGCAGTATTTT.

The chain joins TRBV18 to TRBJ2-1; 9 bases line up with TRBD2. This CDR3 contains 17 residues. Per the germline V gene, CDR1 is KGHSH and CDR2 is LQKENI. V shed 0 bases and J 4 bases; nucleotides not matched to a gene: 7. The DNA for the CDR3 is TGTGCCAGCTCACCACCAGAGCGGGGGGCGGGGTACAATGAGCAGTTCTTC. It translates to CASSPPERGAGYNEQFF.

The chain recombines TRBV29-1 with TRBJ1-1; D unresolved. Germline V gives CDR1 SQVTM, CDR2 ANQGSEA. Trimming took 7 bases from V and 1 from J, leaving 13 bases between them. This CDR3 is built from 13 residues. The CDR3 reads CSAVSGRNTEAFF. CDR3 sequence (DNA): TGCAGCGCCGTGTCGGGCAGGAACACTGAAGCTTTCTTT.

This clone was recorded once. The CDR3 DNA reads TGTGCCAGCAGCATCGACAGGGGTCGGCAGCCCCAGCATTTT. Its protein is CASSIDRGRQPQHF. The rearrangement links TRBV11-2 to TRBJ1-5; 8 nucleotides line up with TRBD1. With 5 bases clipped from V and 7 bases from J, the junction kept 7 bases outside the gene matches. The germline V gene has CDR1 SGHAT and CDR2 FQNNGV. This CDR3 is built from 14 residues.